These 7 T cell receptor beta chains originate from one sample sequenced in a study of OX40 agonist ivuxolimab in advanced cancers. Method: immunoSEQ multiplex PCR; TCRdb's copy keeps in-frame clones and lacks some. The sample contains 73,000 or so clones, approximately 91% of which appear only once. Sequenced material: CD4+ or CD8+ T cells sorted from blood, taken in a trial of the OX40 agonist ivuxolimab. The receptors come from an adult with an advanced solid tumor such as melanoma, head and neck, liver or kidney cancer.

The chain recombines TRBV11-1 with TRBJ2-7; D is possibly TRBD1 (7 bases). Germline V gene sequence: CDR1 SGHAT, CDR2 FQDESV (reference sequence). CDR3 length: 15 residues. Trimming removed 7 bases from V and 3 bases from J, with 19 bases in between. The CDR3 loop is CASTRAQGGVYEQYF. The CDR3 DNA is TGTGCCAGCACCCGGGCCCAGGGGGGAGTCTACGAGCAGTACTTC. Drawing the rest from reference TRBV11-1 and TRBJ2-7, the complete variable domain is EAEVAQSPRYKITEKSQAVAFWCDPISGHATLYWYRQILGQGPELLVQFQDESVVDDSQLPKDRFSAERLKGVDSTLKIQPAELGDSAMYLCASTRAQGGVYEQYFGPGTRLTVT.

In this sample, this clone turned up once. The chain couples TRBV28 to TRBJ2-5; the match to TRBD2 covers 10 bases. The CDR3 runs 15 residues. Looked up from germline, CDR1 is MDHEN and CDR2 is SYDVKM. The trim removed 7 bases at V and 5 bases at J, leaving 10 bases unmatched. DNA for the CDR3: TGTGCCAGCACCCCCCTAGCGGGGGCCGGGGAGACCCAGTACTTC. Protein: CASTPLAGAGETQYF.

The J gene is TRBJ2-3, the V gene TRBV29-1, with D possibly being TRBD2 (6 bases). The CDR3 runs to 14 residues. From germline, CDR1 is SQVTM and CDR2 ANQGSEA. The V and J ends lost 7 bases and 1 base respectively, with 15 bases between them. CDR3: CSAGGNSGTDTQYF. CDR3 coding DNA: TGCAGCGCCGGGGGAAACAGTGGCACAGATACGCAGTATTTT.

The chain joins TRBV18 to TRBJ2-7; D is unresolved. Germline CDR1 and CDR2: KGHSH and LQKENI. Trimming cost V 4 bases and J 7 bases, with 14 bases left between them. The CDR3 contains 13 residues. The CDR3 DNA reads as TGTGCCAGCTCACGTGGGGAAGCGCAAGAGCAGTACTTC. The encoded protein is CASSRGEAQEQYF.

The chain is built from TRBV6-5 and TRBJ1-1, with TRBD1 identical over 8 bases. Germline V gene lookup returns CDR1 MNHEY and CDR2 SVGAGI. V was pared by 2 bases and J by 2 bases, with 1 base of the junction left unmatched. CDR3 size: 14 residues. The chain's CDR3 is CASSYQGANTEAFF. As DNA, the CDR3 is TGTGCCAGCAGTTACCAGGGGGCAAACACTGAAGCTTTCTTT.

The V and J genes are TRBV9 and TRBJ1-2; no clear D gene. CDR1 is SGDLS and CDR2 is YYNGEE in the germline V gene. CDR3 size: 15 residues. Between the trimmed V and J ends, which lost 0 bases and 5 bases, there was a span of 14 bases. CDR3 in DNA: TGTGCCAGCAGCGTAGGAAAGGGAACAGATTATGGCTACACCTTC. This gives the protein CASSVGKGTDYGYTF.

The chain couples TRBV5-6 to TRBJ1-3; D is ambiguous. V lost 2 bases and J lost 2, with 8 bases in between. Germline V gene lookup returns CDR1 SGHDT and CDR2 YYEEEE. The CDR3 sequence is 14 residues long. This chain's CDR3 is CASSLYSAGNTIYF. The CDR3 nucleotides read TGTGCCAGCAGCTTATACTCGGCTGGAAACACCATATATTTT.